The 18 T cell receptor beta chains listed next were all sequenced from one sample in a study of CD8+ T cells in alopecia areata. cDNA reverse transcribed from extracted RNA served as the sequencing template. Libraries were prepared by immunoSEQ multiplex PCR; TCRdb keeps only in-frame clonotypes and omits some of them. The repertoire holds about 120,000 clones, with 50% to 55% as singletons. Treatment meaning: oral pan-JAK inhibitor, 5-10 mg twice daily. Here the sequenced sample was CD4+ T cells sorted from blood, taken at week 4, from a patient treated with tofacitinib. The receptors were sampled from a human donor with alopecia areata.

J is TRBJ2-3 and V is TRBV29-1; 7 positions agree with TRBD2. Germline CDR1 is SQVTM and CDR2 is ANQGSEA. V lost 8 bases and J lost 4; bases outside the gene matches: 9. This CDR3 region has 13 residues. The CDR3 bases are TGCAGCCTCTCGGGGGGAGGAGCAGATACGCAGTATTTT. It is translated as CSLSGGGADTQYF.

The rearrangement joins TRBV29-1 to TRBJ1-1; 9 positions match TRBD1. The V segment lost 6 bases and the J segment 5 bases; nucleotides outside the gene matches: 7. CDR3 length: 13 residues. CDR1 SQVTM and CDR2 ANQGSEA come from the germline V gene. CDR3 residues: CSVVTGGRTEAFF. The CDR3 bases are TGCAGCGTCGTTACAGGGGGCCGGACTGAAGCTTTCTTT.

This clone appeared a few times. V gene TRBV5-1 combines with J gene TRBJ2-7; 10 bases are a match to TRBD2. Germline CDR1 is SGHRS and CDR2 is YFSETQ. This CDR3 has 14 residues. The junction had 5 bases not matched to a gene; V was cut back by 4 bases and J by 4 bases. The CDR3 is CASSLLAGEYEQYF. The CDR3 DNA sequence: TGCGCCAGCAGCCTCCTAGCGGGAGAGTACGAGCAGTACTTC. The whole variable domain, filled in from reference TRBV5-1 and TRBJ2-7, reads KAGVTQTPRYLIKTRGQQVTLSCSPISGHRSVSWYQQTPGQGLQFLFEYFSETQRNKGNFPGRFSGRQFSNSRSEMNVSTLELGDSALYLCASSLLAGEYEQYFGPGTRLTVT.

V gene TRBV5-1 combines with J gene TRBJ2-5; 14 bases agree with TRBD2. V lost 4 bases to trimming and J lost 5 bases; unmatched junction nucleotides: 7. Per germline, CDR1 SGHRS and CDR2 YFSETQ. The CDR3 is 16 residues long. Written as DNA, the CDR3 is TGCGCCAGCAGCCCGGGACTAGCGGGAGCCCCGGAGACCCAGTACTTC. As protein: CASSPGLAGAPETQYF.

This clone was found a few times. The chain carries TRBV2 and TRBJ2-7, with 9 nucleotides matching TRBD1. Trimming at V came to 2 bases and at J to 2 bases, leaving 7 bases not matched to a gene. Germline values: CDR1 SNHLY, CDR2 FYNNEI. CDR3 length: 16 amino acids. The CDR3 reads CASSESLGTGTYEQYF. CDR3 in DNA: TGTGCCAGCAGTGAAAGTCTCGGGACAGGGACCTACGAGCAGTACTTC.

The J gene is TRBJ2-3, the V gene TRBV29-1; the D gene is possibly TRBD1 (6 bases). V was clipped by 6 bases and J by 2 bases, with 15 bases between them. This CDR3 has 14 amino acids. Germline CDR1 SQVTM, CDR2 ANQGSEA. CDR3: CSVENRVSTDTQYF. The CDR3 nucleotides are TGCAGCGTCGAGAACAGGGTTTCCACAGATACGCAGTATTTT.

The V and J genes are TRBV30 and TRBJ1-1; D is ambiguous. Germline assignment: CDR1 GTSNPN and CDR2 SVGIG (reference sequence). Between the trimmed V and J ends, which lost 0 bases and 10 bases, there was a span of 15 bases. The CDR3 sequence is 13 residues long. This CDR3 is CAWSVLGPAVAFF. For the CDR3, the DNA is TGTGCCTGGAGTGTACTGGGCCCGGCGGTAGCTTTCTTT.

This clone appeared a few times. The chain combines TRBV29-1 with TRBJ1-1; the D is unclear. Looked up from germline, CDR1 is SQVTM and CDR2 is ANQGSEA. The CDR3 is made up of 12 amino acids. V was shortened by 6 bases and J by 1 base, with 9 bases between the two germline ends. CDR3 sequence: CSVLRENTEAFF. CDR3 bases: TGCAGCGTGCTCCGGGAGAACACTGAAGCTTTCTTT.

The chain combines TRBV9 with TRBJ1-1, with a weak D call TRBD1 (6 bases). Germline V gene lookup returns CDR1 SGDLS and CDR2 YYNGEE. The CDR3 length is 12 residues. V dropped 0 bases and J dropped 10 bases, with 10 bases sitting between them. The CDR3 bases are TGTGCCAGCAGCGTAGCTGGGGGCGCAGCTTTCTTT. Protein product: CASSVAGGAAFF.

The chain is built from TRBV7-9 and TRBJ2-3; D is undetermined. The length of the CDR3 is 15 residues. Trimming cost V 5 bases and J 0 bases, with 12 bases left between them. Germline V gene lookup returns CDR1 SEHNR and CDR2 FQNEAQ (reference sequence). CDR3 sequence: CASSPGRASTDTQYF. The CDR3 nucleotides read TGTGCCAGCAGCCCCGGACGGGCTAGCACAGATACGCAGTATTTT. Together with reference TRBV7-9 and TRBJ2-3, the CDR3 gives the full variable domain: DTGVSQNPRHKITKRGQNVTFRCDPISEHNRLYWYRQTLGQGPEFLTYFQNEAQLEKSRLLSDRFSAERPKGSFSTLEIQRTEQGDSAMYLCASSPGRASTDTQYFGPGTRLTVL.

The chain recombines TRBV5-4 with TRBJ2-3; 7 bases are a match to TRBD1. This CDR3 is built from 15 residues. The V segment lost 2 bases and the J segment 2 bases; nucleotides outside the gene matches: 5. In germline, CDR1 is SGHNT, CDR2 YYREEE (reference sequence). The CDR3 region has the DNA TGTGCCAGCAGCTTACCCGGGACAGCCACAGATACGCAGTATTTT. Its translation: CASSLPGTATDTQYF.

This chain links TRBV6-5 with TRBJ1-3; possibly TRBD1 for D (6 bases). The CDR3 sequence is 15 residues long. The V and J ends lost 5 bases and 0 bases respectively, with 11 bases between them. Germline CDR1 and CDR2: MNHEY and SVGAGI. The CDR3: CASSPDRFSGNTIYF. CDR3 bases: TGTGCCAGCAGTCCCGACAGGTTCTCTGGAAACACCATATATTTT.

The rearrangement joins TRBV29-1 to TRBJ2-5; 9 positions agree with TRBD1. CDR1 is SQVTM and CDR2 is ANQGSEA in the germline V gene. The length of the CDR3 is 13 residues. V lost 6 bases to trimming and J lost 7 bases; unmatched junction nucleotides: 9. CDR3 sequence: CSVVTGGYRTQYF. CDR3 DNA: TGCAGCGTGGTGACAGGGGGTTATCGGACCCAGTACTTC.

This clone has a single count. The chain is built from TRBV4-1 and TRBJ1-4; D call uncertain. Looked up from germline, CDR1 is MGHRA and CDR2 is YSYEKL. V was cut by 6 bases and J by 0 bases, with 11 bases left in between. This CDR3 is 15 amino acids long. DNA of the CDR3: TGCGCCAGCAGGAAAGGGATTGCAACTAATGAAAAACTGTTTTTT. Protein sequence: CASRKGIATNEKLFF.

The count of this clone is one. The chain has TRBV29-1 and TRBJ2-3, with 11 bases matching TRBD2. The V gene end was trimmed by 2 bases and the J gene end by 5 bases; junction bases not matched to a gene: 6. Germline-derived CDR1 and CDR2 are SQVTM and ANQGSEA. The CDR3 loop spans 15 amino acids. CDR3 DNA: TGCAGCGTTGAAAGGCTAGCGGGGGGACAAGATACGCAGTATTTT. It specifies CSVERLAGGQDTQYF.

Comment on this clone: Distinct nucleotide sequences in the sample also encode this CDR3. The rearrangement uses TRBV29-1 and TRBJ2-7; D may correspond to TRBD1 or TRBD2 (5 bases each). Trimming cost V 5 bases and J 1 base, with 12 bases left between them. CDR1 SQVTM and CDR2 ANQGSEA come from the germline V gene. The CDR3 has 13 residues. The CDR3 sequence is CSVRGRVSYEQYF. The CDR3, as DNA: TGCAGCGTTCGGGGACGGGTATCCTACGAGCAGTACTTC.

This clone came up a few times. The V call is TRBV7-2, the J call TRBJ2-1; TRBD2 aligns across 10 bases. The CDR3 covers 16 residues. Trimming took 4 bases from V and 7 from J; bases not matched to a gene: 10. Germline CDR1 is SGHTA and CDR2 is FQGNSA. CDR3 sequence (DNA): TGTGCCAGCAGCTCACCTAGCGGGAGACTCGGGAATGAGCAGTTCTTC. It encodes CASSSPSGRLGNEQFF.

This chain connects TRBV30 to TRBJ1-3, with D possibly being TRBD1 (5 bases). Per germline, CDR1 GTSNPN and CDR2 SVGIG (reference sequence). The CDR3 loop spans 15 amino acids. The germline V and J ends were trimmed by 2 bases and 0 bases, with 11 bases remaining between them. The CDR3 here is CAWSRIQVSGNTIYF. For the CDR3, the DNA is TGTGCCTGGAGTCGCATACAGGTCTCTGGAAACACCATATATTTT. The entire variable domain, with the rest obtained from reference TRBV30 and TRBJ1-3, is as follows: SQTIHQWPATLVQPVGSPLSLECTVEGTSNPNLYWYRQAAGRGLQLLFYSVGIGQISSEVPQNLSASRPQDRQFILSSKKLLLSDSGFYLCAWSRIQVSGNTIYFGEGSWLTVV.